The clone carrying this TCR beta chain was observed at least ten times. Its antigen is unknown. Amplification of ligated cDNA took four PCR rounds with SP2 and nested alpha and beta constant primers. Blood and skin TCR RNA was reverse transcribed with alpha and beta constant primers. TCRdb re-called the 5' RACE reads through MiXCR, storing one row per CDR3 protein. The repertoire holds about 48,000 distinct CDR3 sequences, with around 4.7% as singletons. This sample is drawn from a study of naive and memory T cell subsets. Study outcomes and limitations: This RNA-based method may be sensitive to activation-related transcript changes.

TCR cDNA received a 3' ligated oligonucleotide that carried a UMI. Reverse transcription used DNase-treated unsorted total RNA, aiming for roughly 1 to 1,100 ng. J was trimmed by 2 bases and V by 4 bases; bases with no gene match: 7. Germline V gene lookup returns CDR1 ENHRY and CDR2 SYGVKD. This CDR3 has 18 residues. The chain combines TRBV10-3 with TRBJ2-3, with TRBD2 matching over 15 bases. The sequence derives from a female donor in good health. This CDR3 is CAISGGLAGGSYTDTQYF. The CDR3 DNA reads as TGTGCCATCAGTGGGGGACTAGCGGGAGGAAGCTACACAGATACGCAGTATTTT.